These 17 T cell receptor beta chains were all obtained from the same sample, sequenced in a study of glioma-infiltrating T cells (dated by TCRdb to 2016 to 2018). For sequencing, an Illumina MiSeq was employed. TCR alpha and beta CDR3 regions were amplified with the iRepertoire nested amplicon-rescue multiplex PCR (arm-PCR) platform from RNA. The public sequencing data were trimmed at Q25 with fastp and processed into clonotypes with MiXCR by TCRdb, which kept only in-frame beta chains. Every CDR3 protein is listed once, alongside the most common genes and DNA of its rows. Counted in this sample were about 380,000 distinct CDR3 sequences; more than 35% of them appeared once. The top ten clones comprise around 12% of the sample. The specimen was glioma tissue, nonneoplastic brain tissue, or PBMCs (not recorded which). Receptors originate from a human donor with low-grade glioma or glioblastoma, undergoing nonglioma brain surgery, or in good health (not recorded which).

This clonotype came up a few times. The chain is built from TRBV15 and TRBJ1-2; D is possibly TRBD1 (5 bases). Germline V CDR1 and CDR2: LNHNV, YYDKDF (reference sequence). The CDR3 is 13 amino acids. V was shortened by 5 bases and J by 2 bases, with 9 bases between the two germline ends. CDR3 in DNA: TGTGCCACCAGCGGGCAGGGAAACTATGGCTACACCTTC. It specifies CATSGQGNYGYTF.

The chain uses TRBV6-2 or TRBV6-3 and TRBJ2-7, with 8 bases identical to TRBD1. Germline V lookup: CDR1 MNHEY, CDR2 SVGEGT. V was pared by 6 bases and J by 5 bases, with 12 bases of the junction left unmatched. The CDR3 has 15 residues. CDR3: CASSAGTGDSDEQYF. For the CDR3, the DNA is TGTGCCAGCAGCGCCGGGACAGGTGACTCGGACGAGCAGTACTTC.

The chain is built from TRBV18 and TRBJ2-2, with D unclear. The CDR3 contains 18 residues. Germline V gene data show CDR1 as KGHSH and CDR2 as LQKENI. Trimming shortened V by 1 base and J by 5 bases, and 20 bases separated the two germline ends. CDR3 DNA sequence: TGTGCCAGCTCACCACTCACCCAGTCGCGCCGACTTACCGGGGAGCTGTTTTTT. It encodes CASSPLTQSRRLTGELFF. The whole variable domain, remainder taken from reference TRBV18 and TRBJ2-2, is NAGVMQNPRHLVRRRGQEARLRCSPMKGHSHVYWYRQLPEEGLKFMVYLQKENIIDESGMPKERFSAEFPKEGPSILRIQQVVRGDSAAYFCASSPLTQSRRLTGELFFGEGSRLTVL.

This clonotype was seen more than once but under ten times. This rearrangement joins TRBV6-2 or TRBV6-3 to TRBJ1-1, with 9 bases that match TRBD1. The CDR3 spans 14 residues. V lost 6 bases and J lost 10; bases outside the gene matches: 12. Germline CDR1 is MNHEY and CDR2 is SVGEGT. DNA of the CDR3: TGTGCCAGCAGGGGGGGACAGGGATTATCGGCAGCTTTCTTT. This sequence encodes CASRGGQGLSAAFF.

This clonotype was seen ten or more times. In DNA, the CDR3 is TGTGCCAGCAGTGACGCGGGCGGCTACACCTTC. Translation gives CASSDAGGYTF. The rearrangement links TRBV6-1 to TRBJ1-2; no clear D gene. The CDR3 consists of 11 residues. Trimming stripped 3 bases from V and 8 bases from J, with 7 bases between. CDR1 is MNHNS and CDR2 is SASEGT in the germline V gene.

The chain employs TRBV6-6 and TRBJ2-7, with D possibly being TRBD2 (6 bases). The V gene's germline CDR1 is MNHNY and CDR2 SVGAGI (reference sequence). V was clipped by 6 bases and J by 2 bases, with 17 bases between them. The CDR3 extends over 15 amino acids. CDR3 sequence: CASRWRDSYTYEQYF. CDR3 nucleotides: TGTGCCAGCAGATGGCGGGACTCCTACACCTACGAGCAGTACTTC.

This clonotype appeared many times. V and J are TRBV6-5 and TRBJ1-1, with no clear D. V dropped 0 bases and J dropped 5 bases, with 13 bases sitting between them. CDR3 length equals 15 residues. The germline V gene encodes CDR1 MNHEY and CDR2 SVGAGI. The CDR3 is CASSYSRLVGTEAFF. In DNA form, the CDR3 reads TGTGCCAGCAGTTACTCCCGACTAGTTGGGACTGAAGCTTTCTTT.

The sample holds many counts of this clonotype. The chain links TRBV20-1 to TRBJ1-4; perhaps TRBD1 as D (6 bases). There are 14 residues in the CDR3. With 5 bases removed from V and 1 base from J, the gap between germline ends came to 11 bases. The germline V gene encodes CDR1 DFQATT and CDR2 SNEGSKA (reference sequence). In nucleotides, the CDR3 is TGCAGTGCTCCCAGACAGGAAACTAATGAAAAACTGTTTTTT. This codes for CSAPRQETNEKLFF.

Regarding this clonotype: An end of the junction differs from the germline gene, which may be a read error. The genes are TRBV20-1 and TRBJ1-4, with a possible D match to TRBD1 (6 bases). CDR1 is DFQATT, CDR2 SNEGSKA, per germline (reference sequence). The CDR3 is 16 amino acids. The CDR3 here is CSARDPGGGANEKMFF. Here the CDR3 DNA reads TGCAGTGCTAGAGATCCCGGAGGGGGAGCTAATGAAAAAATGTTTTTT.

The chain joins TRBV4-2 to TRBJ2-7; TRBD2 aligns across 8 bases. After removal of 1 base from V and 2 bases from J, the junction contained 7 bases not matched to a gene. This CDR3 region has 16 residues. CDR1 is LGHNA, CDR2 YNFKEQ, per germline. CDR3 DNA: TGTGCCAGCAGCCAAGCCCGGGGGGGAGGCCCCTACGAGCAGTACTTC. Its protein product is CASSQARGGGPYEQYF.

The chain uses TRBV28 and TRBJ2-7; maybe TRBD2 (6 bases). The CDR3 spans 15 residues. The germline V and J ends were trimmed by 5 bases and 3 bases, with 17 bases remaining between them. Germline CDR1 and CDR2: MDHEN and SYDVKM. The DNA for the CDR3 is TGTGCCAGCAGTCGCGGGCGGGGAGTAGGCTACGAGCAGTACTTC. Translation: CASSRGRGVGYEQYF. Together with reference TRBV28 and TRBJ2-7, the CDR3 gives the full variable domain: DVKVTQSSRYLVKRTGEKVFLECVQDMDHENMFWYRQDPGLGLRLIYFSYDVKMKEKGDIPEGYSVSREKKERFSLILESASTNQTSMYLCASSRGRGVGYEQYFGPGTRLTVT.

The chain links TRBV20-1 to TRBJ2-1; 8 nucleotides match TRBD2. The CDR3 contains 17 residues. Trimming took 1 base from V and 0 from J; bases not matched to a gene: 8. CDR1 DFQATT and CDR2 SNEGSKA come from the germline V gene (reference sequence). CDR3 nucleotides: TGCAGTGCTAGAGGTGGTAGCGGGGTCCTCTCCTACAATGAGCAGTTCTTC. Translating gives CSARGGSGVLSYNEQFF.

About this clonotype: A much larger clone sits a single nucleotide away, making a read error possible. The rearrangement uses TRBV6-2 or TRBV6-3 and TRBJ2-1; 14 positions match TRBD2. The germline CDR1 and CDR2 sequences are MNHEY and SVGEGT. The CDR3 length is 14 residues. The J segment lost 6 bases and the V segment lost 5 bases, leaving 0 bases of the junction unmatched. Written as DNA, the CDR3 is TGTGCCAGCAGTGGGACTAGCGGGAGCAATGAGCAGTTCTTC. Protein product: CASSGTSGSNEQFF.

This clonotype was counted between two and nine times. The CDR3 DNA reads TGTGCCAGCAGCTCTAGCGCGGGCAATGAGCAGTTCTTC. Translating it yields CASSSSAGNEQFF. The chain combines TRBV7-9 with TRBJ2-1; D possibly corresponds to TRBD2 (6 bases). Trimming took off 4 bases at V and 6 bases at J, with 10 bases between the two ends. The length of the CDR3 is 13 residues. Germline V gives CDR1 SEHNR, CDR2 FQNEAQ (reference sequence). Full variable domain (remainder filled in from reference TRBV7-9 and TRBJ2-1): DTGVSQNPRHKITKRGQNVTFRCDPISEHNRLYWYRQTLGQGPEFLTYFQNEAQLEKSRLLSDRFSAERPKGSFSTLEIQRTEQGDSAMYLCASSSSAGNEQFFGPGTRLTVL.

Remarks on this clonotype: A much larger clone sits a single nucleotide away, making a read error possible. The chain combines TRBV4-3 with TRBJ1-1, with TRBD1 as a possible D gene (5 bases). CDR1 and CDR2 (germline): LGHNA, YSLEER. This CDR3 is 14 amino acids long. Trimming stripped 0 bases from V and 9 bases from J, with 14 bases between. The CDR3 DNA reads TGCGCCAGCAGCCAAGATAGAGGCGACAGCAAAGCTTTCTTT. Protein: CASSQDRGDSKAFF.

This clonotype appeared once. A much larger clone is a single base away; this may be a read error. V usage is TRBV27 and J usage is TRBJ2-4; D is perhaps TRBD1 or TRBD2 (5 bases each). The CDR3 runs to 14 residues. The V gene's germline CDR1 is MNHEY and CDR2 SMNVEV (reference sequence). The chain's CDR3 is CASSPRPGQNILYF. The CDR3 nucleotides are TGTGCCAGCAGTCCTCGACCGGGGCAAAACATTCTGTACTTC.

As for this clonotype: At one boundary the junction diverges from the germline segment, which might be a read error. The V and J genes are TRBV7-2 and TRBJ2-7; D ambiguous. The CDR3 contains 15 residues. Germline lookup yields CDR1 SGHTA and CDR2 FQGNSA. As DNA, the CDR3 is TGTGCCAGCAGCTTAACCAGGTCTTCGTCCTACGAGCAGTCCTTC. Translated, it gives CASSLTRSSSYEQSF.